This paragraph reports one T cell receptor (beta chain). Random hexamers primed reverse transcription of roughly 0.5 to 1 ug RNA. The CDR3 of TCR beta was amplified by immunoSEQ multiplex PCR across 54 Vbeta and 13 Jbeta. TCRdb reanalysed the immunoSEQ multiplex PCR reads using MiXCR and keeps one entry per CDR3 protein. Here the sample spans roughly 200,000 distinct CDR3 sequences, roughly 94% being singletons. This record comes from a study of CD8 T cells in Susac syndrome. J lost 2 bases, V lost 2 bases, and 3 bases had no gene match. The CDR3 length is 16 residues. The germline V gene has CDR1 MNHEY and CDR2 SVGEGT. Sequencing of TCR beta covered CD8+ and CD4+ T cells obtained from blood.

The sequence was obtained from a human donor in good health. The genes are TRBV6-2 or TRBV6-3 and TRBJ2-2, with 9 bases that match TRBD2. The sequencing input was CD4+ T cells from PBMCs. CDR3 region: CASSYGLAGNTGELFF. CDR3 coding DNA: TGTGCCAGCAGTTACGGGCTAGCGGGAAACACCGGGGAGCTGTTTTTT.